One and the same sample provided the 3 T cell receptor beta chains below, sequenced in a study of OX40 agonist ivuxolimab in advanced cancers. Using immunoSEQ multiplex PCR, the repertoire was profiled, and TCRdb retains in-frame clones only, with some absent. This table holds 55,000 to 65,000 clones, about nine tenths found once. This material consisted of CD4+ or CD8+ T cells sorted from blood, taken in a trial of the OX40 agonist ivuxolimab. Receptor source: an adult with an advanced solid tumor such as melanoma, head and neck, liver or kidney cancer.

This clone was detected once. V and J are TRBV7-9 and TRBJ2-1; 10 bases map to TRBD2. The V gene end was trimmed by 4 bases and the J gene end by 2 bases; junction bases not matched to a gene: 2. Germline lookup yields CDR1 SEHNR and CDR2 FQNEAQ (reference sequence). The CDR3 is 15 residues long. The DNA of the CDR3 is TGTGCCAGCAGCTCTCTAGCGGGAGCCTACAATGAGCAGTTCTTC. Encoded protein: CASSSLAGAYNEQFF.

The chain uses TRBV5-6 and TRBJ1-1; D unresolved. The germline V gene encodes CDR1 SGHDT and CDR2 YYEEEE. CDR3 length: 14 amino acids. V was pared by 0 bases and J by 3 bases, with 9 bases between. CDR3 loop: CASSLARPDTEAFF. DNA of the CDR3: TGTGCCAGCAGCTTGGCCAGGCCAGACACTGAAGCTTTCTTT.

The chain recombines TRBV19 with TRBJ2-1; the match to TRBD2 covers 10 bases. CDR1 is LNHDA and CDR2 is SQIVND in the germline V gene (reference sequence). The CDR3 contains 17 residues. The V segment lost 6 bases and the J segment 7 bases; nucleotides outside the gene matches: 15. The CDR3 loop is CASSPTRLAGNANEQFF. CDR3 DNA sequence: TGTGCCAGTAGCCCGACCAGACTAGCGGGTAATGCGAATGAGCAGTTCTTC. The whole variable domain, filled in from reference TRBV19 and TRBJ2-1, reads DGGITQSPKYLFRKEGQNVTLSCEQNLNHDAMYWYRQDPGQGLRLIYYSQIVNDFQKGDIAEGYSVSREKKESFPLTVTSAQKNPTAFYLCASSPTRLAGNANEQFFGPGTRLTVL.